This T cell receptor (beta chain) was retrieved from a study of OX40 agonist ivuxolimab in advanced cancers. Data came from immunoSEQ multiplex PCR; TCRdb stores just in-frame clones and leaves some out. The table has around 110,000 clones, 90% seen once; the top ten hold approximately 0.5%. The TCR was taken from an adult with an advanced solid tumor such as melanoma, head and neck, liver or kidney cancer. This material consisted of CD4+ or CD8+ T cells sorted from blood, taken in a trial of the OX40 agonist ivuxolimab.

In DNA, the CDR3 is TGTGCCAGCAGCCCACCCCCCGGGTCGGCCTATGGCTACACCTTC. Amino acids: CASSPPPGSAYGYTF. The chain recombines TRBV28 with TRBJ1-2; D is unresolved. The length of the CDR3 is 15 residues. With 6 bases removed from V and 4 bases from J, the gap between germline ends came to 18 bases. Germline V lookup: CDR1 MDHEN, CDR2 SYDVKM.